This T cell receptor beta chain was sequenced during a study of CD8 T cells in ankylosing spondylitis. Study-wide results and caveats: Made up of about eight highly homologous variants, a TCR beta motif appeared characteristic of ankylosing spondylitis blood.

In TCRdb, the 5' RACE reads were re-called with MiXCR into one record per CDR3 protein. The sample records some 130,000 distinct CDR3 sequences, approximately 17% being singletons. CDR3 length: 11 residues. The germline gives CDR1 MNHEY, CDR2 SMNVEV (reference sequence). Trimming pared 8 bases from V and 8 bases from J, leaving 10 bases between. This clonotype has a handful of counts. Its cognate antigen is unknown. The origin of this receptor is a male donor with ankylosing spondylitis. Sequencing used blood, either unsorted or a sorted T cell fraction (not recorded which). The chain couples TRBV27 to TRBJ2-1, with D hard to call. CDR3 sequence reads: CASLGLDEQFF. In nucleotides, the CDR3 is TGTGCCAGCCTAGGCCTGGATGAGCAGTTCTTC.